The 15 T cell receptor beta chains below come from one sample, sequenced in a study of OX40 agonist ivuxolimab in advanced cancers. Libraries were prepared by immunoSEQ multiplex PCR; TCRdb keeps only in-frame clonotypes and omits some of them. The sample has just over 50,000 clones; 88% are singletons. This sample comprised CD4+ or CD8+ T cells sorted from blood, obtained in a trial of the OX40 agonist ivuxolimab. The receptors were gathered from an adult with an advanced solid tumor such as melanoma, head and neck, liver or kidney cancer.

About this clone itself: This CDR3 fails to terminate in the conserved phenylalanine or tryptophan, so it likely reflects a read error. This sequence joins TRBV28 and TRBJ1-2; TRBD1 might be the D (6 bases). The CDR3 is 15 amino acids. The V end lost 3 bases, the J end lost 5 bases, and 16 bases lay between the germline ends. Germline loops: CDR1 MDHEN, CDR2 SYDVKM. The chain's CDR3 is CASSFGGPNTYGYTL. The CDR3 DNA sequence: TGTGCCAGCAGTTTTGGGGGGCCCAATACGTATGGCTACACCCTC.

V usage is TRBV27 and J usage is TRBJ1-6; 7 bases map to TRBD1. V gave up 6 bases and J gave up 5 bases; unmatched junction bases: 4. The germline gives CDR1 MNHEY, CDR2 SMNVEV (reference sequence). This CDR3 has 14 residues. As DNA, the CDR3 is TGTGCCAGCAGACTAGGGGGCAATAATTCACCCCTCCACTTT. Its translation is CASRLGGNNSPLHF.

V and J are TRBV5-1 and TRBJ1-3; TRBD1 is a possible D gene (5 bases). V lost 0 bases, J lost 2 bases, and 9 bases lay in between. Germline CDR1 is SGHRS and CDR2 is YFSETQ. The CDR3 loop spans 15 amino acids. CDR3 coding DNA: TGCGCCAGCAGCTTGGCCGGGGCGGCTGGAAACACCATATATTTT. Its protein is CASSLAGAAGNTIYF.

The chain carries TRBV5-4 and TRBJ2-7; unclear D gene. CDR3 length: 13 amino acids. Germline-derived CDR1 and CDR2 are SGHNT and YYREEE (reference sequence). V lost 0 bases to trimming and J lost 5 bases, with 9 bases between them. The CDR3 DNA reads as TGTGCCAGCAGCTTGGTTCCAGGAAACGAGCAGTACTTC. Its translation: CASSLVPGNEQYF.

The V call is TRBV6-4, the J call TRBJ1-2; D is ambiguous. From germline, CDR1 is MRHNA and CDR2 SNTAGT. V shed 3 bases and J shed 4 bases, with 12 bases lying between them. The CDR3 is 14 amino acids. CDR3 sequence: CASSEREGAYGYTF. The CDR3, as DNA: TGTGCCAGCAGTGAACGTGAAGGCGCCTATGGCTACACCTTC.

This chain connects TRBV2 to TRBJ1-5; D ambiguous. The CDR3 length is 15 residues. Trimming shortened V by 4 bases and J by 6 bases, and 16 bases separated the two germline ends. Germline V gives CDR1 SNHLY, CDR2 FYNNEI. For the CDR3, the DNA is TGTGCCAGCAGTGGGGTGGAGGGCGCCGGTCAGCCCCAGCATTTT. This gives the protein CASSGVEGAGQPQHF.

The chain is built from TRBV5-4 and TRBJ1-3, with a tentative D call TRBD1 (5 bases). CDR3 size: 14 residues. Germline CDR1 and CDR2: SGHNT and YYREEE (reference sequence). V was cut by 4 bases and J by 1 base, with 9 bases left in between. The chain's CDR3 is CASSGGVSGNTIYF. In DNA, the CDR3 is TGTGCCAGCAGCGGAGGGGTGTCTGGAAACACCATATATTTT.

As to this clone: One end of the junction varies from germline; a read error may be responsible. This sequence joins TRBV6-5 and TRBJ1-2, with TRBD1 identical over 9 bases. Germline CDR1 reads MNHEY; CDR2 reads SVGAGI. The length of the CDR3 is 14 residues. In DNA form, the CDR3 reads TGTGCCAGCAGTTACTCGGACAGGGGCCCCTCTCTCGCCTTC. This gives the protein CASSYSDRGPSLAF.

V gene TRBV10-3 combines with J gene TRBJ2-5; D assignment may be TRBD1 or TRBD2 (5 bases each). The CDR3 consists of 16 residues. Germline assignment: CDR1 ENHRY and CDR2 SYGVKD. Trimming removed 5 bases from V and 2 bases from J, with 18 bases in between. The chain's CDR3 is CAISSGVGRVQETQYF. DNA of the CDR3: TGTGCCATCAGTTCTGGGGTGGGACGAGTACAAGAGACCCAGTACTTC.

The chain is built from TRBV27 and TRBJ2-7; tentatively, D is TRBD1 (5 bases). Trimming took off 2 bases at V and 6 bases at J, with 5 bases between the two ends. Germline V gene lookup returns CDR1 MNHEY and CDR2 SMNVEV (reference sequence). The length of the CDR3 is 11 residues. This chain's CDR3 is CASSLGAEQYF. In DNA form, the CDR3 reads TGTGCCAGCAGTTTAGGGGCCGAGCAGTACTTC.

V gene TRBV15 combines with J gene TRBJ1-5; D gene uncertain. V lost 1 base, J lost 5 bases, and 9 bases lay in between. From germline, CDR1 is LNHNV and CDR2 YYDKDF (reference sequence). The CDR3 has 14 residues. CDR3 in amino acids: CATSRGEGYQPQHF. The CDR3 coding sequence is TGTGCCACCAGCAGAGGGGAGGGTTATCAGCCCCAGCATTTT.

The chain combines TRBV18 with TRBJ2-7; maybe TRBD2 (6 bases). Germline lookup yields CDR1 KGHSH and CDR2 LQKENI. Trimming shortened V by 2 bases and J by 4 bases, and 15 bases separated the two germline ends. There are 15 residues in the CDR3. CDR3 sequence reads: CASSPAGRYVYEQYF. In DNA, the CDR3 is TGTGCCAGCTCACCAGCGGGGCGGTACGTTTACGAGCAGTACTTC.

In this sample, this clone turned up once. The gene calls are TRBV10-3 and TRBJ1-6; no reliable D call. Germline CDR1 reads ENHRY; CDR2 reads SYGVKD. The V end lost 6 bases, the J end lost 5 bases, and 11 bases lay between the germline ends. This CDR3 contains 14 residues. The CDR3 loop reads CAIRYREDNSPLHF. DNA for the CDR3: TGTGCCATCAGATACCGGGAAGATAATTCACCCCTCCACTTT.

This clone has only one observation. The DNA of the CDR3 is TGTGCCACCAGTGGTACAGGGAGTGAAGCCTACGAGCAGTACTTC. Translated: CATSGTGSEAYEQYF. The rearrangement uses TRBV15 and TRBJ2-7; tentatively, D is TRBD1 (6 bases). CDR1 LNHNV and CDR2 YYDKDF come from the germline V gene (reference sequence). The CDR3 is 15 amino acids. Trimming removed 6 bases at V and 2 bases at J, with 17 bases between.

The CDR3 coding sequence is TGTGCCAGCAGCCTCTGGGGGCAGCACGGTTCTTCGCCCCAGCATTTT. It yields the protein CASSLWGQHGSSPQHF. V usage is TRBV5-6 and J usage is TRBJ1-5, with a weak D call TRBD1 (6 bases). The CDR3 has 16 amino acids. Deletions cut 4 bases from V and 9 bases from J, with 23 bases between. The germline gives CDR1 SGHDT, CDR2 YYEEEE.